The 15 T cell receptor beta chains in this list originate from one sample, sequenced in a study of CD8+ T cells in alopecia areata. Treatment meaning: oral pan-JAK inhibitor, 5-10 mg twice daily. cDNA reverse transcribed from extracted RNA served as the sequencing template. Repertoires were generated with immunoSEQ multiplex PCR, while TCRdb's copy carries only in-frame clones and drops some. This table has roughly 180,000 clones, 51% appearing once. The sequences come from CD8+ T cells sorted from blood, collected at approximately week 51, from a patient treated with tofacitinib. These TCRs come from a human donor with alopecia areata.

This rearrangement joins TRBV29-1 to TRBJ2-2; 8 nucleotides line up with TRBD2. The V segment lost 5 bases and the J segment 4 bases; nucleotides outside the gene matches: 3. Germline V gene data show CDR1 as SQVTM and CDR2 as ANQGSEA. The CDR3 contains 13 residues. Here the CDR3 reads CSVHRGGTGELFF. The CDR3 DNA is TGCAGCGTTCACCGGGGGGGCACCGGGGAGCTGTTTTTT.

The chain carries TRBV5-1 and TRBJ1-5; D may be TRBD1 (5 bases). CDR3 length: 15 amino acids. Trimming shortened V by 0 bases and J by 4 bases, and 11 bases separated the two germline ends. Germline CDR1 and CDR2: SGHRS and YFSETQ. The CDR3 DNA is TGCGCCAGCAGCTTGGGGGCAGGGATAAATCAGCCCCAGCATTTT. It translates to CASSLGAGINQPQHF.

This clone was counted once. The J gene is TRBJ1-5, the V gene TRBV27; 7 nucleotides line up with TRBD1. The CDR3 runs to 15 residues. J was trimmed by 0 bases and V by 6 bases; bases with no gene match: 5. The germline V gene has CDR1 MNHEY and CDR2 SMNVEV (reference sequence). CDR3 in amino acids: CASSLGTDSNQPQHF. CDR3 DNA sequence: TGTGCCAGCAGCCTGGGGACAGATAGCAATCAGCCCCAGCATTTT.

This chain uses TRBV29-1 with TRBJ1-4, with D unresolved. The CDR3 runs 12 residues. V shed 4 bases and J shed 4 bases, with 7 bases lying between them. Germline lookup yields CDR1 SQVTM and CDR2 ANQGSEA. The CDR3 coding sequence is TGCAGCGTTGCCCAGGATAATGAAAAACTGTTTTTT. Its protein is CSVAQDNEKLFF.

This clone was recorded once. V gene TRBV9 combines with J gene TRBJ2-5, with D perhaps TRBD2 (5 bases). Germline V gene lookup returns CDR1 SGDLS and CDR2 YYNGEE. V lost 0 bases, J lost 4 bases, and 13 bases lay in between. The CDR3 has 15 residues. This CDR3 reads CASSVASAGGETQYF. CDR3 coding DNA: TGTGCCAGCAGCGTAGCTTCGGCCGGAGGAGAGACCCAGTACTTC.

J is TRBJ2-1 and V is TRBV27, with 7 bases matching TRBD1. The length of the CDR3 is 15 residues. Looked up from germline, CDR1 is MNHEY and CDR2 is SMNVEV (reference sequence). V lost 1 base and J lost 7; bases outside the gene matches: 7. The CDR3 DNA reads TGTGCCAGCAGTTTATTGAGGGGGCCGAGGAATGAGCAGTTCTTC. Its protein is CASSLLRGPRNEQFF.

The J gene is TRBJ1-2, the V gene TRBV4-3, with D perhaps matching TRBD1 (6 bases). Per germline, CDR1 LGHNA and CDR2 YSLEER. There are 16 residues in the CDR3. Trimming took 0 bases from V and 7 from J, leaving 18 bases between them. The CDR3 coding sequence is TGCGCCAGCAGCCAAGATTGGAGAGTAGCAGGGGTTGGCTACACCTTC. It codes for CASSQDWRVAGVGYTF.

The V gene is TRBV7-9, the J gene TRBJ2-7; tentative D call: TRBD1 (6 bases). V lost 3 bases to trimming and J lost 0 bases, with 12 bases between them. CDR3 size: 15 residues. The germline CDR1 and CDR2 sequences are SEHNR and FQNEAQ (reference sequence). CDR3 in DNA: TGTGCCAGCAGCTTGCCCGGGACAACCTCCTACGAGCAGTACTTC. Its translation: CASSLPGTTSYEQYF.

This chain connects TRBV27 to TRBJ1-1; TRBD1 agrees at 7 bases. The length of the CDR3 is 15 residues. J was trimmed by 1 base and V by 1 base; bases with no gene match: 3. CDR1 MNHEY and CDR2 SMNVEV come from the germline V gene (reference sequence). The chain's CDR3 is CASSLYAGGNTEAFF. The CDR3 nucleotides are TGTGCCAGCAGTTTATATGCAGGGGGGAACACTGAAGCTTTCTTT.

The V gene is TRBV14, the J gene TRBJ2-6; perhaps TRBD1 as D (5 bases). The CDR3 covers 16 residues. From germline, CDR1 is SGHDN and CDR2 FVKESK. Trimming shortened V by 2 bases and J by 2 bases, and 10 bases separated the two germline ends. CDR3 amino acids: CASSQQGTPGANVLTF. The DNA for the CDR3 is TGTGCCAGCAGCCAACAGGGAACTCCTGGGGCCAACGTCCTGACTTTC.

This clone was found a few times. J is TRBJ1-4 and V is TRBV27; a weak D match, TRBD1 (5 bases). The germline V and J ends were trimmed by 4 bases and 8 bases, with 8 bases remaining between them. The CDR3 covers 12 residues. Per the germline V gene, CDR1 is MNHEY and CDR2 is SMNVEV (reference sequence). The chain's CDR3 is CASSSPGEKLFF. The CDR3 DNA follows: TGTGCCAGCAGTTCCCCAGGGGAAAAACTGTTTTTT.

This sequence joins TRBV5-4 and TRBJ1-1; D call uncertain. Germline V lookup: CDR1 SGHNT, CDR2 YYREEE (reference sequence). The CDR3 runs to 12 residues. The V and J ends lost 2 bases and 4 bases respectively, with 6 bases between them. CDR3 loop: CASSFEGTEAFF. In nucleotides, the CDR3 is TGTGCCAGCAGCTTTGAGGGCACTGAAGCTTTCTTT.

This clone has a handful of counts. V and J are TRBV29-1 and TRBJ2-1, with D perhaps TRBD1 or TRBD2 (6 bases each). Trimming shortened V by 7 bases and J by 4 bases, and 17 bases separated the two germline ends. The CDR3 is 14 residues long. Germline values: CDR1 SQVTM, CDR2 ANQGSEA. CDR3 nucleotides: TGCAGCGGGTTCCCGGGGGCGGATTACAATGAGCAGTTCTTC. Translation: CSGFPGADYNEQFF.

The chain carries TRBV4-1 and TRBJ2-3, with 12 positions matching TRBD2. V lost 4 bases and J lost 3; bases outside the gene matches: 8. Germline CDR1 and CDR2: MGHRA and YSYEKL. The CDR3 is 17 residues long. CDR3: CASSLYLAGGHTDTQYF. CDR3 sequence (DNA): TGCGCCAGCAGCCTGTATCTAGCGGGGGGGCATACAGATACGCAGTATTTT.

This sequence joins TRBV5-1 and TRBJ1-2, with D unresolved. Germline V gives CDR1 SGHRS, CDR2 YFSETQ. The CDR3 is 13 residues long. The germline V and J ends were trimmed by 2 bases and 4 bases, with 9 bases remaining between them. The CDR3 loop is CASSFSRTYGYTF. Written as DNA, the CDR3 is TGCGCCAGCAGCTTTTCACGGACCTATGGCTACACCTTC.